This is a list of T cell receptor beta chains from one sample in a study of shared clonotypes between healthy human individuals. Sequencing was performed with immunoSEQ multiplex PCR; in TCRdb, only in-frame clones are kept and a portion is missing. The sample has fewer than 3 million clones; just under 95% are singletons. The source material was naive CD4+ T cells from PBMCs. All receptors come from a man aged 18 to 29 in good health. Some clones in this sample may be carry-over from other donors' samples. Both conserved end residues are part of each CDR3. The D gene is left open where the match is weak. Not all rows give a size; the values are once, few, many and, for expanded clones, a class.

v_call,j_call,clone_size,d_call,cdr3_aa,cdr3_nt
TRBV19,TRBJ2-3,-,-,CAKGRQENSTDTQYF,TGTGCCAAGGGGCGGCAGGAGAACTCCACAGATACGCAGTATTTT
TRBV10-2,TRBJ2-1,once,-,CASSDHSGSYNEQFF,TGCGCCAGCAGTGACCATAGCGGCTCCTACAATGAGCAGTTCTTC
TRBV19,TRBJ2-2,once,TRBD2,CASSTSPGTSGRSTGELFF,TGTGCCAGTAGTACCTCCCCGGGGACTAGCGGGAGGTCCACCGGGGAGCTGTTTTTT
TRBV11-3,TRBJ2-2,-,-,CASSFQMGAGTGELFF,TGTGCCAGCAGCTTTCAAATGGGGGCAGGCACCGGGGAGCTGTTTTTT
TRBV19,TRBJ2-7,-,-,CASTLPLGSYEQYF,TGTGCCAGTACCCTTCCCCTGGGTTCGTACGAGCAGTACTTC
TRBV2,TRBJ1-2,-,-,CASSLTGLGYGYTF,TGTGCCAGCAGTCTTACAGGCCTAGGCTATGGCTACACCTTC
TRBV5-1,TRBJ2-3,-,TRBD2,CASSFLAGGTDTQYF,TGCGCCAGCAGCTTCCTAGCGGGAGGCACAGATACGCAGTATTTT
TRBV2,TRBJ1-4,-,-,CASSASLFGGGKEKLFF,TGTGCCAGCAGTGCCTCCCTTTTTGGGGGTGGAAAGGAAAAACTGTTTTTT
TRBV11-2,TRBJ2-1,-,-,CASSLVGGSYNEQFF,TGTGCCAGCAGCTTAGTGGGCGGCTCCTACAATGAGCAGTTCTTC
TRBV27,TRBJ2-1,-,-,CASSLSPRLESFF,TGTGCCAGCTCTCTTTCGCCCAGACTAGAATCGTTCTTC
TRBV18,TRBJ1-3,-,TRBD1,CASSRQSGTGGFGNTIYF,TGTGCCAGCTCACGACAATCCGGGACAGGGGGCTTTGGAAACACCATATATTTT
TRBV6-5,TRBJ2-1,-,TRBD2,CASSYSGTSGFNEQFF,TGTGCCAGCAGTTATAGTGGGACTAGCGGTTTCAATGAGCAGTTCTTC
TRBV5-1,TRBJ2-2,-,-,CASSLGQQGTGELFF,TGCGCCAGCAGCTTGGGACAGCAGGGCACCGGGGAGCTGTTTTTT
TRBV5-6,TRBJ2-1,once,-,CASSLEGGTHYNEQFF,TGTGCCAGCAGCTTGGAAGGCGGGACCCACTACAATGAGCAGTTCTTC
TRBV18,TRBJ1-1,-,-,CASSPGAGTEAFF,TGTGCCAGCTCACCAGGGGCGGGAACTGAAGCTTTCTTT
TRBV9,TRBJ1-5,-,-,CASSYGTDQPQHF,TGTGCCAGCAGCTACGGGACGGATCAGCCCCAGCATTTT
TRBV28,TRBJ2-7,-,-,CASSTWTYEQYF,TGTGCCAGCAGTACTTGGACCTACGAGCAGTACTTC
TRBV2,TRBJ2-5,-,-,CASSVSRVSETQYF,TGTGCCAGCAGTGTATCGAGGGTATCGGAGACCCAGTACTTC
TRBV5-1,TRBJ2-7,-,TRBD2,CASSHALAGVYEQYF,TGCGCCAGCAGTCACGCACTAGCGGGAGTGTACGAGCAGTACTTC
TRBV6-1,TRBJ2-3,-,-,CASRVSGPTDTQYF,TGTGCCAGCAGGGTTAGCGGCCCCACAGATACGCAGTATTTT
TRBV28,TRBJ2-7,-,-,CASSFQGTQYEQYF,TGTGCCAGCAGTTTCCAGGGTACCCAGTACGAGCAGTACTTC
TRBV25-1,TRBJ2-7,-,TRBD2,CASSEGVSGRAMRNEQYF,TGTGCCAGCAGTGAAGGGGTTAGCGGGAGGGCCATGAGGAACGAGCAGTACTTC
TRBV7-8,TRBJ2-3,once,-,CASSWEESTDTQYF,TGTGCCAGCAGCTGGGAAGAATCCACAGATACGCAGTATTTT
TRBV7-9,TRBJ2-5,-,TRBD2,CASSLEAGKKTQYF,TGTGCCAGCAGCTTAGAAGCGGGGAAGAAGACCCAGTACTTC
TRBV7-3,TRBJ2-7,-,TRBD2,CASSLRLAGSYEQYF,TGTGCCAGCAGCTTAAGGCTAGCGGGAAGCTACGAGCAGTACTTC
TRBV4-1,TRBJ2-5,-,-,CASSQEGGTQYF,TGCGCCAGCAGCCAAGAAGGAGGGACCCAGTACTTC
TRBV5-5,TRBJ2-6,-,TRBD2,CASSFPTTSGTSGANVLTF,TGTGCCAGCAGCTTCCCCACGACTAGCGGGACCTCTGGGGCCAACGTCCTGACTTTC
TRBV5-1,TRBJ2-6,-,-,CASSSPSSAGANVLTF,TGCGCCAGCAGCTCGCCTAGTTCGGCTGGGGCCAACGTCCTGACTTTC
TRBV11-2,TRBJ2-3,once,-,CASRTGGSGRINTDTQYF,TGTGCCAGCAGAACCGGGGGCTCGGGTAGGATCAACACAGATACGCAGTATTTT
TRBV18,TRBJ1-4,-,-,CASSPVGRGNEKLFF,TGTGCCAGCTCACCAGTTGGGAGGGGTAATGAAAAACTGTTTTTT
TRBV5-1,TRBJ1-1,-,TRBD1,CASSSQGTGITEAFF,TGCGCCAGCAGCTCACAGGGGACAGGGATAACTGAAGCTTTCTTT
TRBV4-3,TRBJ2-7,-,-,CASSQGRLQGHYEQYF,TGCGCCAGCAGCCAAGGAAGGTTGCAGGGCCACTACGAGCAGTACTTC
TRBV7-8,TRBJ2-7,-,TRBD2,CASSSWTSGIYNYEQYF,TGTGCCAGCAGCTCATGGACTAGCGGGATCTATAACTACGAGCAGTACTTC
TRBV19,TRBJ1-2,-,-,CASHGRPHYGYTF,TGTGCCAGTCATGGCAGGCCCCACTATGGCTACACCTTC
TRBV10-3,TRBJ2-7,-,-,CAISRVPAGEQYF,TGTGCCATCAGCCGTGTACCTGCGGGGGAGCAGTACTTC
TRBV11-3,TRBJ2-5,-,-,CASSLGSIGETQYF,TGTGCCAGCAGCTTAGGGAGCATTGGAGAGACCCAGTACTTC
TRBV6-1,TRBJ2-3,-,TRBD2,CASNRGLAEDTQYF,TGTGCCAGCAACCGAGGACTAGCGGAAGATACGCAGTATTTT
TRBV2,TRBJ2-5,-,TRBD2,CASSEEGLAETQYF,TGTGCCAGCAGTGAAGAGGGACTAGCAGAGACCCAGTACTTC
TRBV19,TRBJ1-3,once,-,CASPIAPQRSSGNTIYF,TGTGCCAGCCCCATCGCGCCACAGCGTAGCTCTGGAAACACCATATATTTT
TRBV15,TRBJ2-1,-,TRBD2,CATGNAGLAYNEQFF,TGTGCCACCGGCAATGCGGGACTAGCCTACAATGAGCAGTTCTTC
TRBV29-1,TRBJ1-2,-,-,CSVSYWGGDYGYTF,TGCAGCGTTTCTTACTGGGGCGGTGACTATGGCTACACCTTC
TRBV29-1,TRBJ2-7,-,-,CSVPLGEGSYEQYF,TGCAGCGTCCCTCTCGGAGAGGGAAGCTACGAGCAGTACTTC
TRBV11-2,TRBJ1-2,-,TRBD1,CASSINRDRAGGYTF,TGTGCCAGCAGCATCAATCGGGACAGGGCAGGTGGCTACACCTTC
TRBV25-1,TRBJ2-7,-,-,CASSEWGYEQYF,TGTGCCAGCAGTGAATGGGGCTACGAGCAGTACTTC
TRBV25-1,TRBJ1-6,-,TRBD1,CASGNRDSDNSPLHF,TGTGCCAGCGGAAACCGGGACAGTGATAATTCACCCCTCCACTTT
TRBV5-1,TRBJ2-3,-,-,CASSLRSNGTDTQYF,TGCGCCAGCAGCTTACGGTCTAATGGGACAGATACGCAGTATTTT
TRBV11-2,TRBJ2-5,-,-,CASSPWETQYF,TGTGCCAGCAGCCCTTGGGAGACCCAGTACTTC
TRBV4-2,TRBJ2-5,-,TRBD2,CASSQDGAGGIQETQYF,TGTGCCAGCAGCCAAGATGGGGCGGGAGGGATCCAAGAGACCCAGTACTTC
TRBV4-1,TRBJ2-4,-,TRBD2,CASSPGLAGGLAKNIQYF,TGCGCCAGCAGCCCCGGACTAGCGGGGGGTCTAGCCAAAAACATTCAGTACTTC
TRBV19,TRBJ1-1,-,-,CASSIQAGTVPILSMNTEAFF,TGTGCCAGTAGTATTCAGGCGGGGACGGTGCCAATTCTATCCATGAACACTGAAGCTTTCTTT
TRBV9,TRBJ2-3,-,TRBD2,CASSLGEGQRTDTQYF,TGTGCCAGCAGCCTGGGGGAGGGCCAGCGCACAGATACGCAGTATTTT
TRBV19,TRBJ2-7,-,-,CASSFEGRYEQYF,TGTGCCAGTAGTTTTGAGGGCCGCTACGAGCAGTACTTC
TRBV19,TRBJ2-7,once,-,CASSIDRARNEQYF,TGTGCCAGTAGTATAGATCGGGCTAGAAACGAGCAGTACTTC
TRBV4-2,TRBJ2-3,-,TRBD2,CASSPAGGPSDTQYF,TGTGCCAGCAGCCCGGCGGGAGGGCCGTCAGATACGCAGTATTTT
TRBV28,TRBJ2-7,-,-,CASRWARGSLPSYEQYF,TGTGCCAGCAGGTGGGCCCGGGGCAGCTTGCCCTCCTACGAGCAGTACTTC
TRBV29-1,TRBJ2-5,-,-,CSVEGRFQETQYF,TGCAGCGTGGAGGGACGGTTCCAAGAGACCCAGTACTTC
TRBV19,TRBJ2-6,-,-,CASKTGAGANVLTF,TGTGCCAGCAAAACGGGGGCTGGGGCCAACGTCCTGACTTTC